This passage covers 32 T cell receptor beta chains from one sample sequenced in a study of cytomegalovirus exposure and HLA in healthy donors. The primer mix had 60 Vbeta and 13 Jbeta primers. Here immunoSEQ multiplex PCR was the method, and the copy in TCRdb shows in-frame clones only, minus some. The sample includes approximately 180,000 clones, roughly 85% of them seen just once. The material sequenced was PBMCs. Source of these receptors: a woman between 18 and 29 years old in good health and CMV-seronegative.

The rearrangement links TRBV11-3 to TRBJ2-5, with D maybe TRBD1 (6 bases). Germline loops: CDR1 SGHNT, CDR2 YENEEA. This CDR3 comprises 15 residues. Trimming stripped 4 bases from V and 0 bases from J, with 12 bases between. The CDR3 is CASSSRTANQETQYF. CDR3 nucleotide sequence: TGTGCCAGCAGCTCCCGGACAGCTAACCAAGAGACCCAGTACTTC. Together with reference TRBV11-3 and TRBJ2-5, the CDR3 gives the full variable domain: EAGVVQSPRYKIIEKKQPVAFWCNPISGHNTLYWYLQNLGQGPELLIRYENEEAVDDSQLPKDRFSAERLKGVDSTLKIQPAELGDSAVYLCASSSRTANQETQYFGPGTRLLVL.

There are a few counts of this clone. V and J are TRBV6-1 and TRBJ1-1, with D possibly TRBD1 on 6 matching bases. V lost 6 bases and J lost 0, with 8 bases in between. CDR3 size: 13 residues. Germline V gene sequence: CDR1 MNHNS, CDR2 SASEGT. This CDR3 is CASRDSMNTEAFF. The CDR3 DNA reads TGTGCCAGCAGGGACAGCATGAACACTGAAGCTTTCTTT.

CDR3 nucleotides: TGTGCCAGCAGTTTGTTCGGGATGAACACTGAAGCTTTCTTT. Its protein is CASSLFGMNTEAFF. The chain is built from TRBV27 and TRBJ1-1; D uncertain. The germline V gene has CDR1 MNHEY and CDR2 SMNVEV (reference sequence). The CDR3 has 14 residues. The V and J ends lost 3 bases and 0 bases respectively, with 8 bases between them.

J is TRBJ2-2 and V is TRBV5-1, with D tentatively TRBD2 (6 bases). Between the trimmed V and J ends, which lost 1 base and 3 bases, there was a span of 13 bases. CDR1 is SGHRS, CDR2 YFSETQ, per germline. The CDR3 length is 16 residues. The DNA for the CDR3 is TGCGCCAGCAGCTTGTCGGAGGGCGGGGACACCGGGGAGCTGTTTTTT. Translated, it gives CASSLSEGGDTGELFF.

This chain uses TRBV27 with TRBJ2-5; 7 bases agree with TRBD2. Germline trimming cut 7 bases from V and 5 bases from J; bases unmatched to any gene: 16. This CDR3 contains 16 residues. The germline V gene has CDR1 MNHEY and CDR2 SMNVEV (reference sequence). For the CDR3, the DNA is TGTGCCAGCACCCTTTTCTCTAGCGGAAAGATGGAGACCCAGTACTTC. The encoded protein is CASTLFSSGKMETQYF.

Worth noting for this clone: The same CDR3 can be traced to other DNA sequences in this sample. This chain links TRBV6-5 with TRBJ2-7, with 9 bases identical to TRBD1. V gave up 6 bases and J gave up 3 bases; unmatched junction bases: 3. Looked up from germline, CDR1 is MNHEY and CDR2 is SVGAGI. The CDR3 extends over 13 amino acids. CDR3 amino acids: CASSRQGDYEQYF. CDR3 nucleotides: TGTGCCAGCAGCCGACAGGGGGACTACGAGCAGTACTTC.

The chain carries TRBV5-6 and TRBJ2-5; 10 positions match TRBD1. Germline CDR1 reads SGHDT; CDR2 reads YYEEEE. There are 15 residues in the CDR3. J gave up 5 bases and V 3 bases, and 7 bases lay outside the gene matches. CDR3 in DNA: TGTGCCAGCAGCTGGCGGACAGGGGGAGTGGAGACCCAGTACTTC. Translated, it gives CASSWRTGGVETQYF.

In nucleotides, the CDR3 is TGTGCCAGCAGCCTCCGTGAGGGGGCAGAAAAAGAGACCCAGTACTTC. This translates into CASSLREGAEKETQYF. This sequence joins TRBV7-9 and TRBJ2-5, with TRBD1 matching 7 bases. Trimming at V came to 5 bases and at J to 3 bases, leaving 12 bases not matched to a gene. Germline V lookup: CDR1 SEHNR, CDR2 FQNEAQ (reference sequence). The CDR3 extends over 16 amino acids.

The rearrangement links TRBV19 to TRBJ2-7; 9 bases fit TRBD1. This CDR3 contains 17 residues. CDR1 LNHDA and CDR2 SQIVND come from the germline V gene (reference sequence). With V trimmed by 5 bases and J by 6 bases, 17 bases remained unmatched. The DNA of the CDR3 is TGTGCCAGTAGTCCATGGGCCCGGACAGGGGCGGCGGGCGAGCAGTACTTC. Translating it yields CASSPWARTGAAGEQYF.

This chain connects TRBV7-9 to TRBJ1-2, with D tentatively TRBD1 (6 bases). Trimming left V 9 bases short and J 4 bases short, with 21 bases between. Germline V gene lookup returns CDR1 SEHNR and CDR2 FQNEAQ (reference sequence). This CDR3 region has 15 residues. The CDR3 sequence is CASTGGGTLIYGYTF. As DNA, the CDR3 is TGTGCCAGTACCGGGGGGGGGACACTTATCTATGGCTACACCTTC.

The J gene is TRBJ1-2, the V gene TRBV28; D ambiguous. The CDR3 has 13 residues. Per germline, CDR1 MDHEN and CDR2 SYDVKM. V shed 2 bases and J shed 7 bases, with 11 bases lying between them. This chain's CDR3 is CASSLRVGGGYTF. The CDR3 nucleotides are TGTGCCAGCAGTTTAAGGGTAGGAGGTGGCTACACCTTC.

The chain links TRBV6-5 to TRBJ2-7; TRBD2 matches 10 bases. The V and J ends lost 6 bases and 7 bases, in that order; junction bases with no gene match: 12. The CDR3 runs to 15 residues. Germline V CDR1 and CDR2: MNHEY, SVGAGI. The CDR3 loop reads CASSSLAGTSREQYF. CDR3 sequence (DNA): TGTGCCAGCAGCTCACTAGCGGGAACCTCCCGGGAGCAGTACTTC.

The CDR3 coding sequence is TGTGCCAGCAGCTCAAGGTGGGAGAGGCAAGAGACCCAGTACTTC. Translating gives CASSSRWERQETQYF. J is TRBJ2-5 and V is TRBV11-3; possible D gene TRBD2, 5 bases. Trimming stripped 4 bases from V and 2 bases from J, with 14 bases between. This CDR3 has 15 residues. CDR1 SGHNT and CDR2 YENEEA come from the germline V gene.

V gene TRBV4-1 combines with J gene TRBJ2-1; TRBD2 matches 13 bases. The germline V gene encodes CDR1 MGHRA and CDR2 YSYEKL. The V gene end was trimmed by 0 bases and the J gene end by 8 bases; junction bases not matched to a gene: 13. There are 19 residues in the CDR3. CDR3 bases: TGCGCCAGCAGCCAAGATCCGGAAAGACTAGCGGGAGGCCGATATGAGCAGTTCTTC. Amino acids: CASSQDPERLAGGRYEQFF.

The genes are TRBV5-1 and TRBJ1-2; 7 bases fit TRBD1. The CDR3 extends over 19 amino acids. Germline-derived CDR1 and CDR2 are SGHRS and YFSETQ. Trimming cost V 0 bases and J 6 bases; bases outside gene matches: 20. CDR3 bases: TGCGCCAGCAGCTTGGAGGGTAGGTTATTGGACAGGAGCCCGAATGGCTACACCTTC. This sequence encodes CASSLEGRLLDRSPNGYTF.

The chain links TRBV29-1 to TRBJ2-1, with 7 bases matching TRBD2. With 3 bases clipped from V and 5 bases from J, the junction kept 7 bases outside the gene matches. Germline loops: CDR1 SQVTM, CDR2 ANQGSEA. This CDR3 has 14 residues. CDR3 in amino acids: CSVEGLADDNEQFF. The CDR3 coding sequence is TGCAGCGTTGAGGGGCTAGCGGACGACAATGAGCAGTTCTTC.

The CDR3 nucleotides read TGCGCCAGCAGCGTCTCGGACGGGAGGGGGGGAGATACGCAGTATTTT. It translates to CASSVSDGRGGDTQYF. The V call is TRBV5-1, the J call TRBJ2-3; 8 nucleotides match TRBD2. The CDR3 has 16 amino acids. In germline, CDR1 is SGHRS, CDR2 YFSETQ. J lost 5 bases, V lost 4 bases, and 12 bases had no gene match.

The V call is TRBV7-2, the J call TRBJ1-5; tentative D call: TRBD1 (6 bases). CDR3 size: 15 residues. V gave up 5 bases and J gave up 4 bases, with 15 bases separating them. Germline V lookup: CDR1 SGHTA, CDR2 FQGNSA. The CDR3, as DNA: TGTGCCAGCAGCCCCACCGGACAGCTAAATCAGCCCCAGCATTTT. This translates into CASSPTGQLNQPQHF.

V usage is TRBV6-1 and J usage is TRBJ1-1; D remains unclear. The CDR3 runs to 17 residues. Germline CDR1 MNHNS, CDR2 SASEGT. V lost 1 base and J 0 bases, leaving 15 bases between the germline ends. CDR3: CASSEGWGWEMNTEAFF. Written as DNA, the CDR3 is TGTGCCAGCAGTGAAGGGTGGGGTTGGGAGATGAACACTGAAGCTTTCTTT.

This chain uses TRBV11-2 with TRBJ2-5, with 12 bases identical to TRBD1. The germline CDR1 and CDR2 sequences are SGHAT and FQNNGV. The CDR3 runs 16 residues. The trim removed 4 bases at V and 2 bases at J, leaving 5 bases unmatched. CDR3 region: CASSSGQGAVQETQYF. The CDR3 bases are TGTGCCAGCAGCTCGGGACAGGGGGCTGTTCAAGAGACCCAGTACTTC. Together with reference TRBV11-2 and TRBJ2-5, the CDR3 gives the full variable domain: EAGVAQSPRYKIIEKRQSVAFWCNPISGHATLYWYQQILGQGPKLLIQFQNNGVVDDSQLPKDRFSAERLKGVDSTLKIQPAKLEDSAVYLCASSSGQGAVQETQYFGPGTRLLVL.

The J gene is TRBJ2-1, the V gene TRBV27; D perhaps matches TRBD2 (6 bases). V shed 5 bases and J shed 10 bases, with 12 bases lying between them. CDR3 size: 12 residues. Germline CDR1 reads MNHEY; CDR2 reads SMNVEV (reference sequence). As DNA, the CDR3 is TGTGCCAGCAGTCCCCGCCGGGGGGAGCAGTTCTTC. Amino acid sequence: CASSPRRGEQFF.

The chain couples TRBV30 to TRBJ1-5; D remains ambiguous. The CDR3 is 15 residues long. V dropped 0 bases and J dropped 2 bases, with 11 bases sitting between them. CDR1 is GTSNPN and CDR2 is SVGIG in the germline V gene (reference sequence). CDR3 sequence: CAWSVGPQGNQPQHF. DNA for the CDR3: TGTGCCTGGAGTGTAGGCCCCCAGGGCAATCAGCCCCAGCATTTT.

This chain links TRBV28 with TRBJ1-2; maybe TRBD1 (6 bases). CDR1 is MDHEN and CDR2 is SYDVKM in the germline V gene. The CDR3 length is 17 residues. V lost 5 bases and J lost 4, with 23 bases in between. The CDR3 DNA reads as TGTGCCAGCAGTACCCCTGGTGGGGGGGCGACCCGCTATGGCTACACCTTC. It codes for CASSTPGGGATRYGYTF.

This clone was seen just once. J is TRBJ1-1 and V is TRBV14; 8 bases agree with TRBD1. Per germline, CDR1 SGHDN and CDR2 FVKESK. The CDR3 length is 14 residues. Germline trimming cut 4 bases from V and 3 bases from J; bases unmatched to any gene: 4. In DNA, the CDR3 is TGTGCCAGCAGCCTCCGGGACAGGTACACTGAAGCTTTCTTT. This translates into CASSLRDRYTEAFF.

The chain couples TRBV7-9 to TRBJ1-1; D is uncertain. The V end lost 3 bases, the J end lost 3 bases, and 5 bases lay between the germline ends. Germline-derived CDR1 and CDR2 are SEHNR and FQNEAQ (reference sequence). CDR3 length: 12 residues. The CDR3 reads CASSLRDTEAFF. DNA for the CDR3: TGTGCCAGCAGCTTGAGGGACACTGAAGCTTTCTTT.

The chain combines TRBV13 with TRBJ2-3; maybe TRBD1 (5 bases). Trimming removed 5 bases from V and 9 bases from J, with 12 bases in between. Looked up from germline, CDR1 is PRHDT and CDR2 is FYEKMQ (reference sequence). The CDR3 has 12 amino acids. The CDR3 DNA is TGTGCCAGCAGCCGAAAGGGGTGGACGCAGTATTTT. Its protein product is CASSRKGWTQYF. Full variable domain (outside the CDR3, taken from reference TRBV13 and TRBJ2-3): AAGVIQSPRHLIKEKRETATLKCYPIPRHDTVYWYQQGPGQDPQFLISFYEKMQSDKGSIPDRFSAQQFSDYHSELNMSSLELGDSALYFCASSRKGWTQYFGPGTRLTVL.

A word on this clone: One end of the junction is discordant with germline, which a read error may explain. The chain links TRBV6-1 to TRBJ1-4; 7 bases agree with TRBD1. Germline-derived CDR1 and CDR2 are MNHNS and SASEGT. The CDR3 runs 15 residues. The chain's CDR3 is CASSEGDRLNEELFF. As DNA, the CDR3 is TGTGCCAGCAGTGAAGGGGACAGACTAAATGAAGAACTGTTTTTT.

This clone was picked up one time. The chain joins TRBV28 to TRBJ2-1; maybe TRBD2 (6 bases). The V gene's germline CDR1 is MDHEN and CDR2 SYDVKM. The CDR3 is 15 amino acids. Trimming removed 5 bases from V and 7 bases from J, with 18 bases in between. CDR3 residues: CASSPSPGLRNEQFF. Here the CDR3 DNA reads TGTGCCAGCAGTCCCTCCCCGGGACTTAGGAATGAGCAGTTCTTC.

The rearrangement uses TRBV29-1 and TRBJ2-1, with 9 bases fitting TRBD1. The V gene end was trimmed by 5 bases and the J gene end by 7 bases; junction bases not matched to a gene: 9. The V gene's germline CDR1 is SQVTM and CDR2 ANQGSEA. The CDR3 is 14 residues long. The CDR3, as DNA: TGCAGCGTTCGGACAGGGGAGGAGGGGAATGAGCAGTTCTTC. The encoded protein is CSVRTGEEGNEQFF.

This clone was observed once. The CDR3 nucleotides are TGTGCCAGCAGCGCGAGGGGCAGGGGGATGGTTGAGACCCAGTACTTC. This gives the protein CASSARGRGMVETQYF. This chain uses TRBV7-9 with TRBJ2-5, with 7 bases lining up with TRBD1. Germline V gene lookup returns CDR1 SEHNR and CDR2 FQNEAQ (reference sequence). The CDR3 runs to 16 residues. The V segment lost 5 bases and the J segment 5 bases; nucleotides outside the gene matches: 14. The complete variable domain, with remaining parts taken from reference TRBV7-9 and TRBJ2-5, reads DTGVSQNPRHKITKRGQNVTFRCDPISEHNRLYWYRQTLGQGPEFLTYFQNEAQLEKSRLLSDRFSAERPKGSFSTLEIQRTEQGDSAMYLCASSARGRGMVETQYFGPGTRLLVL.

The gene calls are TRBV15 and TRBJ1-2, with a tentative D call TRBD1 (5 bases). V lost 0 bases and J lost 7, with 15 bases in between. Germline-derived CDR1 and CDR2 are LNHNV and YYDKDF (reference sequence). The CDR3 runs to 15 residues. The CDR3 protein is CATSRDQGARFGYTF. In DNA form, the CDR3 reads TGTGCCACCAGCAGAGATCAAGGGGCCCGTTTTGGCTACACCTTC. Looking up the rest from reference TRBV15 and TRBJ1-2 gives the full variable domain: DAMVIQNPRYQVTQFGKPVTLSCSQTLNHNVMYWYQQKSSQAPKLLFHYYDKDFNNEADTPDNFQSRRPNTSFCFLDIRSPGLGDTAMYLCATSRDQGARFGYTFGSGTRLTVV.

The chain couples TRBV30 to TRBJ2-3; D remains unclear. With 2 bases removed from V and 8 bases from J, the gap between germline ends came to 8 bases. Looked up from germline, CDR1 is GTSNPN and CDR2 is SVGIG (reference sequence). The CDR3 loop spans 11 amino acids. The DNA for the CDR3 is TGTGCCTGGAGTACTCGGAGTACGCAGTATTTT. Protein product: CAWSTRSTQYF.